The sequence of this T cell receptor beta chain was determined in a study of Ad26.COV2.S vaccination and SARS-CoV-2 variants. About the study: Enrollment placed the donor in the COV1001 Ad26.COV2.S trial arm. The authors gave Ad26.COV2.S intramuscularly, either once or twice 56 days apart.

V dropped 6 bases and J dropped 3 bases, with 8 bases sitting between them. CDR3 size: 11 residues. Germline-derived CDR1 and CDR2 are DFQATT and SNEGSKA (reference sequence). Sequencing was performed with immunoSEQ multiplex PCR; in TCRdb, only in-frame clones are kept and a portion is missing. The repertoire holds about 450,000 clones, with approximately 92% as singletons. The treatment here: 19 received Ad26.COV2.S at low or high dose, single or two shots; 5 received placebo; per-sample allocation not given. Samples analyzed were those drawn on day 63 after the first vaccine or placebo injection. This clonotype was sampled from a person aged 18 to 65 who received the Ad26.COV2.S COVID-19 vaccine or a placebo. The input for sequencing was peripheral blood, taken in a trial of Ad26.COV2.S vaccine versus placebo. This chain connects TRBV20-1 to TRBJ1-1; a possible D gene is TRBD1 (5 bases). The DNA for the CDR3 is TGCAGTGCGGAGACAGACACTGAAGCTTTCTTT. This gives the protein CSAETDTEAFF.